These 20 T cell receptor beta chains originate from one sample sequenced in a study of shared clonotypes between healthy human individuals. The protocol was immunoSEQ multiplex PCR, while the TCRdb copy is restricted to in-frame clones and leaves out a portion. The sample yields about 2.3 million clones, more than 85% seen once. The material sequenced was naive CD4+ T cells from PBMCs. Subset denoted: CD45RA+ positively selected. These receptor sequences come from a man aged 18 to 29 in good health. Some clones in this sample may be carry-over from other donors' samples.

This clone was seen once. V and J are TRBV19 and TRBJ1-5, with D possibly being TRBD1 (6 bases). Germline V CDR1 and CDR2: LNHDA, SQIVND (reference sequence). The V end was cut by 3 bases, the J end by 2 bases, with 20 bases between. The CDR3 length is 18 residues. This CDR3 reads CASSIDSTGRVRNQPQHF. The CDR3 coding sequence is TGTGCCAGTAGTATCGACTCGACAGGACGGGTCCGCAATCAGCCCCAGCATTTT.

Notes on this clone: Other DNA sequences from this sample encode an identical CDR3 as well. The rearrangement joins TRBV28 to TRBJ1-2; 10 bases map to TRBD1. The length of the CDR3 is 15 residues. CDR1 MDHEN and CDR2 SYDVKM come from the germline V gene. Unmatched junction bases numbered 6, after V lost 6 bases and J lost 2 bases. The CDR3 protein is CASRTTGGANYGYTF. The CDR3 region has the DNA TGTGCCAGCAGAACGACAGGGGGCGCGAACTATGGCTACACCTTC.

The chain carries TRBV14 and TRBJ2-2; the D is unclear. From germline, CDR1 is SGHDN and CDR2 FVKESK. The CDR3 is made up of 14 amino acids. V shed 1 base and J shed 2 bases, with 5 bases lying between them. The CDR3 DNA sequence: TGTGCCAGCAGCCAAGGAGTTAACACCGGGGAGCTGTTTTTT. It encodes CASSQGVNTGELFF.

The chain links TRBV6-6 to TRBJ2-5; D is uncertain. The length of the CDR3 is 15 residues. Germline V gene lookup returns CDR1 MNHNY and CDR2 SVGAGI (reference sequence). V lost 0 bases and J lost 0, with 8 bases in between. DNA of the CDR3: TGTGCCAGCAGTTACTCGAGGACCCACCAAGAGACCCAGTACTTC. Translated, it gives CASSYSRTHQETQYF.

The genes are TRBV11-2 and TRBJ2-1; 11 nucleotides align to TRBD2. This CDR3 region has 18 residues. Germline trimming cut 5 bases from V and 3 bases from J; bases unmatched to any gene: 12. The germline gives CDR1 SGHAT, CDR2 FQNNGV. The CDR3 coding sequence is TGTGCCAGCAGCCTTACGATGCCCGGGACTAGCGGCTACAATGAGCAGTTCTTC. The encoded protein is CASSLTMPGTSGYNEQFF. Supplemented by reference TRBV11-2 and TRBJ2-1, the full variable domain reads EAGVAQSPRYKIIEKRQSVAFWCNPISGHATLYWYQQILGQGPKLLIQFQNNGVVDDSQLPKDRFSAERLKGVDSTLKIQPAKLEDSAVYLCASSLTMPGTSGYNEQFFGPGTRLTVL.

Worth noting for this clone: Other DNA variants within this sample encode the same CDR3. The CDR3 loop is CASSLRDGYTF. The DNA of the CDR3 is TGTGCCAGCAGTTTACGGGATGGCTACACCTTC. This chain links TRBV28 with TRBJ1-2; D unclear. The V gene lost 2 bases and the J gene lost 6 bases, with 4 bases spanning the gap. CDR3 size: 11 residues. CDR1 is MDHEN and CDR2 is SYDVKM in the germline V gene.

The V call is TRBV18, the J call TRBJ1-2, with 10 nucleotides matching TRBD1. The CDR3 extends over 17 amino acids. The V segment lost 6 bases and the J segment 2 bases; nucleotides outside the gene matches: 12. Germline V gene lookup returns CDR1 KGHSH and CDR2 LQKENI. The CDR3 region is CASSINLEDRGNYGYTF. The CDR3 DNA is TGTGCCAGCTCCATAAACTTAGAGGACAGGGGGAACTATGGCTACACCTTC.

CDR3: CASSEANASTDTQYF. In DNA form, the CDR3 reads TGTGCCAGCAGTGAAGCGAATGCTAGCACAGATACGCAGTATTTT. This sequence joins TRBV2 and TRBJ2-3; D ambiguous. Trimming removed 0 bases at V and 0 bases at J, with 7 bases between. The CDR3 extends over 15 amino acids. Germline V gene data show CDR1 as SNHLY and CDR2 as FYNNEI.

The V gene is TRBV7-3, the J gene TRBJ2-3; 12 positions agree with TRBD2. Losses at the gene ends were 6 bases for V and 6 bases for J; bases not matched to a gene: 7. The germline V gene encodes CDR1 SGHTA and CDR2 FQGTGA. This CDR3 contains 15 residues. CDR3: CASSPSGRAVDTQYF. The CDR3 nucleotides read TGTGCCAGCAGTCCTAGCGGGAGGGCGGTGGATACGCAGTATTTT.

This clone was found once. The chain links TRBV28 to TRBJ2-7; possibly TRBD1 for D (5 bases). Germline-derived CDR1 and CDR2 are MDHEN and SYDVKM. The CDR3 length is 12 residues. Between the trimmed V and J ends, which lost 7 bases and 5 bases, there was a span of 12 bases. CDR3 protein: CASNTPRDEQYF. CDR3 DNA: TGTGCCAGCAACACACCCAGGGACGAGCAGTACTTC.

This chain uses TRBV28 with TRBJ1-5; D is unresolved. CDR1 is MDHEN and CDR2 is SYDVKM in the germline V gene. The V gene lost 5 bases and the J gene lost 5 bases, with 16 bases spanning the gap. The CDR3 consists of 15 residues. This CDR3 is CASSDAFGPHQPQHF. The CDR3 DNA follows: TGTGCCAGCAGTGATGCCTTCGGGCCCCATCAGCCCCAGCATTTT.

The gene calls are TRBV14 and TRBJ1-1; 10 nucleotides match TRBD1. With 3 bases clipped from V and 4 bases from J, the junction kept 11 bases outside the gene matches. Germline V gene data show CDR1 as SGHDN and CDR2 as FVKESK. This CDR3 is 17 amino acids long. CDR3 sequence: CASSHTRDRGRRTEAFF. The CDR3 DNA is TGTGCCAGCAGCCATACACGGGACAGGGGTAGACGCACTGAAGCTTTCTTT. Full variable domain (rest looked up from reference TRBV14 and TRBJ1-1): EAGVTQFPSHSVIEKGQTVTLRCDPISGHDNLYWYRRVMGKEIKFLLHFVKESKQDESGMPNNRFLAERTGGTYSTLKVQPAELEDSGVYFCASSHTRDRGRRTEAFFGQGTRLTVV.

The rearrangement links TRBV28 to TRBJ2-7; D may be TRBD1 (6 bases). V gave up 2 bases and J gave up 2 bases, with 13 bases separating them. CDR1 MDHEN and CDR2 SYDVKM come from the germline V gene. This CDR3 has 15 amino acids. The CDR3 protein is CASSLRSRGPYEQYF. The CDR3 DNA reads as TGTGCCAGCAGTTTAAGGTCCAGGGGCCCCTACGAGCAGTACTTC.

This clone was detected once. The V call is TRBV30, the J call TRBJ2-1, with TRBD2 identical over 9 bases. Germline lookup yields CDR1 GTSNPN and CDR2 SVGIG (reference sequence). The CDR3 extends over 17 amino acids. The V segment lost 3 bases and the J segment 8 bases; nucleotides outside the gene matches: 17. CDR3 loop: CAWSALWISGSLYEQFF. CDR3 nucleotides: TGTGCCTGGAGCGCCCTCTGGATTAGCGGGAGTTTGTATGAGCAGTTCTTC.

As for this clone: One junction end does not reproduce the germline sequence, and a read error may be involved. The V and J genes are TRBV28 and TRBJ2-2; TRBD2 agrees at 13 bases. Germline values: CDR1 MDHEN, CDR2 SYDVKM. The CDR3 runs to 18 residues. CDR3 nucleotides: TGTGCCAGCAGTCTATGGACTAGCGGGAGTACTTTTAGGGGGGAGCTGTTTTTT. It codes for CASSLWTSGSTFRGELFF. The full variable domain, completed using reference TRBV28 and TRBJ2-2, is DVKVTQSSRYLVKRTGEKVFLECVQDMDHENMFWYRQDPGLGLRLIYFSYDVKMKEKGDIPEGYSVSREKKERFSLILESASTNQTSMYLCASSLWTSGSTFRGELFFGEGSRLTVL.

This chain connects TRBV29-1 to TRBJ2-3, with 9 nucleotides matching TRBD2. Germline trimming cut 1 base from V and 1 base from J; bases unmatched to any gene: 6. Germline CDR1 and CDR2: SQVTM and ANQGSEA. The CDR3 is 16 amino acids. CDR3 DNA: TGCAGCGTTGAAGGGTCAGCGGGAGGACGCACAGATACGCAGTATTTT. This codes for CSVEGSAGGRTDTQYF.

The J gene is TRBJ2-3, the V gene TRBV5-1; 10 nucleotides match TRBD2. This CDR3 has 14 residues. Germline loops: CDR1 SGHRS, CDR2 YFSETQ. Trimming at V came to 3 bases and at J to 5 bases, leaving 3 bases not matched to a gene. The CDR3 nucleotides read TGCGCCAGCAGCTCCCTAGCGGGAGTAGATACGCAGTATTTT. Translation gives CASSSLAGVDTQYF.

The chain carries TRBV5-6 and TRBJ2-7; perhaps TRBD1 as D (6 bases). The CDR3 runs to 15 residues. V lost 2 bases to trimming and J lost 2 bases, with 14 bases between them. Germline V CDR1 and CDR2: SGHDT, YYEEEE. The CDR3 bases are TGTGCCAGCAGCTTAATTCGCAGGGGAACCTACGAGCAGTACTTC. Its protein is CASSLIRRGTYEQYF.

The rearrangement joins TRBV10-1 to TRBJ2-2; 9 bases are a match to TRBD2. CDR3 size: 14 residues. V was clipped by 5 bases and J by 3 bases; unmatched bases: 1. Per the germline V gene, CDR1 is WNHNN and CDR2 is SYGVQD (reference sequence). The CDR3 bases are TGCGCCAGCAGTTCTAGCGGGGACACCGGGGAGCTGTTTTTT. It encodes CASSSSGDTGELFF.

The chain links TRBV30 to TRBJ2-7; TRBD2 aligns across 7 bases. Germline CDR1 reads GTSNPN; CDR2 reads SVGIG (reference sequence). The CDR3 totals 13 residues. V shed 5 bases and J 3 bases; nucleotides not matched to a gene: 7. CDR3 protein: CAWASPGGYEQYF. CDR3 nucleotides: TGTGCCTGGGCTAGCCCGGGAGGCTACGAGCAGTACTTC. Based on the CDR3 plus reference TRBV30 and TRBJ2-7, the full variable domain is SQTIHQWPATLVQPVGSPLSLECTVEGTSNPNLYWYRQAAGRGLQLLFYSVGIGQISSEVPQNLSASRPQDRQFILSSKKLLLSDSGFYLCAWASPGGYEQYFGPGTRLTVT.